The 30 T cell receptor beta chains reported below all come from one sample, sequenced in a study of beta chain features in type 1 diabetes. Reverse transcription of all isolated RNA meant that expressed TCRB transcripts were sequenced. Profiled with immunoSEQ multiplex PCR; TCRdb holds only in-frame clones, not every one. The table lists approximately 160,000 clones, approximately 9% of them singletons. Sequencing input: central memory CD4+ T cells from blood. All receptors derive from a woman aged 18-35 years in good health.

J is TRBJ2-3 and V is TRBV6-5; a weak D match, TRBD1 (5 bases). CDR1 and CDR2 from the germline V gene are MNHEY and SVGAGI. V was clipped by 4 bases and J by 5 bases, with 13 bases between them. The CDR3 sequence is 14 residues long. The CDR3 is CASSLGGAGDTQYF. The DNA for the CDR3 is TGTGCCAGCAGTTTGGGTGGGGCTGGAGATACGCAGTATTTT.

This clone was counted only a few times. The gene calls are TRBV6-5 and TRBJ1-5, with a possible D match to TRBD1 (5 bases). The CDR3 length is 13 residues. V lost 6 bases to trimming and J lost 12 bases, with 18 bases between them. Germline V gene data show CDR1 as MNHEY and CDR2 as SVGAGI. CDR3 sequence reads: CASSAGTESLQHF. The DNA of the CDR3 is TGTGCCAGCAGCGCCGGGACTGAAAGTCTCCAGCATTTT.

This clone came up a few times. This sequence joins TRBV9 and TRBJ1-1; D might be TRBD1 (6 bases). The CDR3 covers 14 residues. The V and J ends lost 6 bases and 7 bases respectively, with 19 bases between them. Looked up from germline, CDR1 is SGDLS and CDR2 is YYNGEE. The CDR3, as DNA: TGTGCCAGCACCCGTTCCCCAGGGGCAAGTGAAGCTTTCTTT. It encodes CASTRSPGASEAFF.

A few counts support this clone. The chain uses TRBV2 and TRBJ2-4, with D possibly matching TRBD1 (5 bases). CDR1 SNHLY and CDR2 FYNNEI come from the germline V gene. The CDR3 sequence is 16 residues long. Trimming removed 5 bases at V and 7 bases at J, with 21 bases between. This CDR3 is CASSPRVRQGINIQYF. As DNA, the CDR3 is TGTGCCAGCAGTCCCAGGGTGCGGCAGGGCATCAACATTCAGTACTTC.

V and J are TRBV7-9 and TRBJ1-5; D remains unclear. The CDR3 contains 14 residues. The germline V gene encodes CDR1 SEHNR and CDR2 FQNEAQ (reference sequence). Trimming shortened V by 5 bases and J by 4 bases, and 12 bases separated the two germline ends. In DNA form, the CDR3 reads TGTGCCAGCAGCCCTCCGGGTGTGAATCAGCCCCAGCATTTT. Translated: CASSPPGVNQPQHF.

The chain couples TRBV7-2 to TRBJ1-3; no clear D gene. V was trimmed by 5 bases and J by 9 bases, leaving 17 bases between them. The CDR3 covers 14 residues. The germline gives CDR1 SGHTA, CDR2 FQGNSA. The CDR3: CASSASGDTGTIYF. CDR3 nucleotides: TGTGCCAGCAGCGCCTCGGGAGATACTGGCACCATATATTTT.

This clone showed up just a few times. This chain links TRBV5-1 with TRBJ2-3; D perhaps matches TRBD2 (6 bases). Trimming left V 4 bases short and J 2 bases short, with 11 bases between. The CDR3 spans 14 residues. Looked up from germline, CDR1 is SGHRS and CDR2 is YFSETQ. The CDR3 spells CASSAASATDTQYF. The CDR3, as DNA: TGCGCCAGCAGCGCCGCTAGCGCCACAGATACGCAGTATTTT. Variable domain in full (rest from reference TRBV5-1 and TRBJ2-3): KAGVTQTPRYLIKTRGQQVTLSCSPISGHRSVSWYQQTPGQGLQFLFEYFSETQRNKGNFPGRFSGRQFSNSRSEMNVSTLELGDSALYLCASSAASATDTQYFGPGTRLTVL.

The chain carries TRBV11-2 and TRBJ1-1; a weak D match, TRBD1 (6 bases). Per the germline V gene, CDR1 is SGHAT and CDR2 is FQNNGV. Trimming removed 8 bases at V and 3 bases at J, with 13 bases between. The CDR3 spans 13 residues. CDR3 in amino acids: CASGTPFHTEAFF. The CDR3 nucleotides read TGTGCCAGCGGGACACCTTTCCACACTGAAGCTTTCTTT.

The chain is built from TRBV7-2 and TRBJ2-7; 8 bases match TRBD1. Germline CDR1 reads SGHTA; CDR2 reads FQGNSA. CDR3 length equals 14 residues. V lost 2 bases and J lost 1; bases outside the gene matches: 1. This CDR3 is CASSLTGGSYEQYF. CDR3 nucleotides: TGTGCCAGCAGCTTAACAGGGGGGTCCTACGAGCAGTACTTC.

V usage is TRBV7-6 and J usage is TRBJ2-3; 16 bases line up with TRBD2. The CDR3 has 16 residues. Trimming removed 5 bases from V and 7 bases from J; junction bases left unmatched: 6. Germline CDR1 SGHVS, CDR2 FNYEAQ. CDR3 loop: CASSVGLAGGMNTQYF. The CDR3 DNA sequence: TGTGCCAGCAGCGTGGGACTAGCGGGGGGGATGAATACGCAGTATTTT.

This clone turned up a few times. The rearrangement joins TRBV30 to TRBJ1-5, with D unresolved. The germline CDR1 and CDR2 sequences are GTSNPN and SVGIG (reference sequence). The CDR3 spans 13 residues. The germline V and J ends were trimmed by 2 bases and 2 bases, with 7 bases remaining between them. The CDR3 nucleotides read TGTGCCTGGAGTAGGGAGGGCAATCAGCCCCAGCATTTT. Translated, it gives CAWSREGNQPQHF.

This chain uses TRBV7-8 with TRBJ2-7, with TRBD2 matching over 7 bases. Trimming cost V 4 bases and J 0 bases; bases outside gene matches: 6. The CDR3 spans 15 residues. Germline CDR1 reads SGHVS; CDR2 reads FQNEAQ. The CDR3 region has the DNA TGTGCCAGCAGCTCTGGACTAGGCCGCTCCTACGAGCAGTACTTC. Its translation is CASSSGLGRSYEQYF.

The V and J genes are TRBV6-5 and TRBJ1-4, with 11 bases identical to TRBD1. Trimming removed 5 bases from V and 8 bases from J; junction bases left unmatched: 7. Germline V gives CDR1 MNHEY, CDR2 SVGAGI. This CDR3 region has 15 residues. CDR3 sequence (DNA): TGTGCCAGCAGTCAACAGGGACAGGGGGGAGAAAAACTGTTTTTT. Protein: CASSQQGQGGEKLFF.

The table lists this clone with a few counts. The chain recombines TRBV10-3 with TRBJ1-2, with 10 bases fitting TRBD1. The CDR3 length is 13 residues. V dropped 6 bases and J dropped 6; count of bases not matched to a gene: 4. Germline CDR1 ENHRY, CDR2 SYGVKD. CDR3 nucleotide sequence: TGTGCCATCAGGACAGGGGGCGAGAATGGCTACACCTTC. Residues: CAIRTGGENGYTF.

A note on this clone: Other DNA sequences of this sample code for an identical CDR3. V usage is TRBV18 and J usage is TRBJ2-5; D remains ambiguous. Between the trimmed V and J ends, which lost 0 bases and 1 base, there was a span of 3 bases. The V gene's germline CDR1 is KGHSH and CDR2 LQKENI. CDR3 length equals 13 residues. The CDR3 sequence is CASSPPSQETQYF. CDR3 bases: TGTGCCAGCTCACCACCTAGCCAAGAGACCCAGTACTTC.

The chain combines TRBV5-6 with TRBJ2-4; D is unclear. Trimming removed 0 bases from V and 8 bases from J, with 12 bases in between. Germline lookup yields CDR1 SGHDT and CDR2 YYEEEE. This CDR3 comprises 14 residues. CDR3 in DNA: TGTGCCAGCAGCTTGGGGGCCCGCACACACATTCAGTACTTC. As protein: CASSLGARTHIQYF.

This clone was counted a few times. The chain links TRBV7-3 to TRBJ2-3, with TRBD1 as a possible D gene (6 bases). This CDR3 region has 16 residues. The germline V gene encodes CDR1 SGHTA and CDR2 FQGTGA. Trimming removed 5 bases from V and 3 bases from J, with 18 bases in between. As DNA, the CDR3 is TGTGCCAGCAGCCCCCAAGGGGGAATAGTGACAGATACGCAGTATTTT. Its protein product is CASSPQGGIVTDTQYF.

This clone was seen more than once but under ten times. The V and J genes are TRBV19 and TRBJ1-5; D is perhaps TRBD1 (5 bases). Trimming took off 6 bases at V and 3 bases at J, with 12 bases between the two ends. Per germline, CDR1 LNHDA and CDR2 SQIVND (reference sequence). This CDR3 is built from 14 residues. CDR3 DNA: TGTGCCAGTAGCCCGACAGTCTTCAATCAGCCCCAGCATTTT. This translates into CASSPTVFNQPQHF.

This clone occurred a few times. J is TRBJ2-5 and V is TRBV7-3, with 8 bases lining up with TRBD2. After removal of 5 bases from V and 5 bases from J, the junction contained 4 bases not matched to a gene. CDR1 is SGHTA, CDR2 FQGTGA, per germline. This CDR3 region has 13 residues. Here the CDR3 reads CASSQAGAETQYF. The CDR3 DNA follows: TGTGCCAGCAGCCAAGCGGGGGCCGAGACCCAGTACTTC.

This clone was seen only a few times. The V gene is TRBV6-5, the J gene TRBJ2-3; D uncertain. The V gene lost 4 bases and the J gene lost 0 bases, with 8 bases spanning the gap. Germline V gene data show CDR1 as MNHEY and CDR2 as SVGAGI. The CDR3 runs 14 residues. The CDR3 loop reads CASSSTASTDTQYF. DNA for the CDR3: TGTGCCAGCAGTTCTACAGCTAGCACAGATACGCAGTATTTT.

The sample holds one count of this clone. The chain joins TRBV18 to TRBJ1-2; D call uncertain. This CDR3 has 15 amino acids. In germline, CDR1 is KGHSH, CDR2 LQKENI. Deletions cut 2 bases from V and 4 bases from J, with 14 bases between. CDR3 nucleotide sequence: TGTGCCAGCTCACCAAGCACCTCCACGCGCTATGGCTACACCTTC. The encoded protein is CASSPSTSTRYGYTF.

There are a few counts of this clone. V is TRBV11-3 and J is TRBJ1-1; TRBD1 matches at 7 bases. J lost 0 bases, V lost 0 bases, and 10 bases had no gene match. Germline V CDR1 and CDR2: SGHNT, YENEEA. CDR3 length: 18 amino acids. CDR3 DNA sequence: TGTGCCAGCAGCTTAGATCAAGGGGGGACAGTCATGAACACTGAAGCTTTCTTT. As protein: CASSLDQGGTVMNTEAFF.

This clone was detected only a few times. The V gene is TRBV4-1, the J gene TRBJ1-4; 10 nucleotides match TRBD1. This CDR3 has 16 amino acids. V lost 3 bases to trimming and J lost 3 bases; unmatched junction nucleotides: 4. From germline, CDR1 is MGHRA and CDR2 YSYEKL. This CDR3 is CASSQAGTGANEKLFF. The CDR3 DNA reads TGCGCCAGCAGCCAGGCCGGGACAGGGGCTAATGAAAAACTGTTTTTT.

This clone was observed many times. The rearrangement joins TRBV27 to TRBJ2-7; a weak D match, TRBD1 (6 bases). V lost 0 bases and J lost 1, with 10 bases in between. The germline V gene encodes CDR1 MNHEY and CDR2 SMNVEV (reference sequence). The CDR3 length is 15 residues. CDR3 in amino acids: CASSLSTGWSYEQYF. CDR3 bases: TGTGCCAGCAGTTTATCCACAGGGTGGTCCTACGAGCAGTACTTC.

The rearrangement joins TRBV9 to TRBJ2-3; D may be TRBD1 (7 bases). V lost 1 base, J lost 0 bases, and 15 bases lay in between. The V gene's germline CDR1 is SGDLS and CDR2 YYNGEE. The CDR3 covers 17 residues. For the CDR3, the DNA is TGTGCCAGCAGCGTACAGGGGGGAGGAGGCAGCACAGATACGCAGTATTTT. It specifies CASSVQGGGGSTDTQYF.

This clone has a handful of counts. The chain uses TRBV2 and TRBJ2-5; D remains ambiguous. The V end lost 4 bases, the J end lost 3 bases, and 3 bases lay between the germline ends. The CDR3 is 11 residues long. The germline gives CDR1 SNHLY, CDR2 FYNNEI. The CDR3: CASSVEETQYF. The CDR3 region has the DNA TGTGCCAGCAGTGTAGAAGAGACCCAGTACTTC.

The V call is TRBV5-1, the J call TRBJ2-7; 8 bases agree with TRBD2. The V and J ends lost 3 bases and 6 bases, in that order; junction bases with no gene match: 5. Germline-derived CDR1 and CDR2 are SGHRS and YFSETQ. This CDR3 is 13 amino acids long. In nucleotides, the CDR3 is TGCGCCAGCAGCTCCGGACTAGCCGGCGAGCAGTACTTC. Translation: CASSSGLAGEQYF.

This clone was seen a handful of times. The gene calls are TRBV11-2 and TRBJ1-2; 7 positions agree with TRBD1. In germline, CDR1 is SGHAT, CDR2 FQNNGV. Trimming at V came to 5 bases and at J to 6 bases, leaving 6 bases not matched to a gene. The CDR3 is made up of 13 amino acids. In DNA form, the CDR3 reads TGTGCCAGCAGCCCCAACGACAGGGATGGCTACACCTTC. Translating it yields CASSPNDRDGYTF. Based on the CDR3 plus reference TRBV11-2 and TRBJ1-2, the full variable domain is EAGVAQSPRYKIIEKRQSVAFWCNPISGHATLYWYQQILGQGPKLLIQFQNNGVVDDSQLPKDRFSAERLKGVDSTLKIQPAKLEDSAVYLCASSPNDRDGYTFGSGTRLTVV.

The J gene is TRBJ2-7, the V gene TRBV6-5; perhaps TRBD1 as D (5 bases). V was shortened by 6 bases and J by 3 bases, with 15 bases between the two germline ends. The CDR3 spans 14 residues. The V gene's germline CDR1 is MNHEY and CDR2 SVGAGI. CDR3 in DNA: TGTGCCAGCAGGAGTACAGGCAGCAACTACGAGCAGTACTTC. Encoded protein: CASRSTGSNYEQYF.

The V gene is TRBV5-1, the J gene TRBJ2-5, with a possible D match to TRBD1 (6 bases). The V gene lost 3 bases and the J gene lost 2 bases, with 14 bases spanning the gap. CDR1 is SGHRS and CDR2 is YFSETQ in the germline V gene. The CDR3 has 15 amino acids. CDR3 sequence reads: CASSSQPGQQETQYF. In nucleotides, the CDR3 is TGCGCCAGCAGCTCCCAACCGGGACAACAAGAGACCCAGTACTTC.